These 27 T cell receptor beta chains were all obtained from the same sample, sequenced in a study of cytomegalovirus exposure and HLA in healthy donors. The PCR contained 60 Vbeta and 13 Jbeta primers. Generated by immunoSEQ multiplex PCR, the TCRdb table keeps only in-frame clones and is missing some. In the table there are 90,000 to 110,000 clones, under 90% of which are singletons. Sequenced input: PBMCs. The receptors come from a woman in her 30s in good health and CMV-seronegative.

The J gene is TRBJ2-5, the V gene TRBV11-1; TRBD2 agrees at 10 bases. The CDR3 covers 19 residues. The V segment lost 5 bases and the J segment 4 bases; nucleotides outside the gene matches: 19. CDR1 and CDR2 (germline): SGHAT, FQDESV (reference sequence). The CDR3 is CASSPHRASGRASGETQYF. The CDR3, as DNA: TGTGCCAGCAGCCCCCACCGGGCTAGCGGGAGAGCAAGTGGAGAGACCCAGTACTTC.

V and J are TRBV27 and TRBJ2-3, with 7 bases that match TRBD1. Germline V gene data show CDR1 as MNHEY and CDR2 as SMNVEV (reference sequence). The CDR3 runs 15 residues. After removal of 6 bases from V and 6 bases from J, the junction contained 12 bases not matched to a gene. CDR3 bases: TGTGCCAGCAGCCCTGGGACAGCAGGCGCGGATACGCAGTATTTT. This translates into CASSPGTAGADTQYF.

In this sample, this clone turned up once. The chain carries TRBV6-5 and TRBJ1-1; 7 bases line up with TRBD1. Germline CDR1 and CDR2: MNHEY and SVGAGI. The length of the CDR3 is 13 residues. The J segment lost 5 bases and the V segment lost 10 bases, leaving 10 bases of the junction unmatched. In DNA, the CDR3 is TGTGCCATCCATAGGACAGGTTGGACTGAAGCTTTCTTT. It translates to CAIHRTGWTEAFF.

V usage is TRBV28 and J usage is TRBJ2-3; tentatively, D is TRBD1 (5 bases). The CDR3 has 16 amino acids. From germline, CDR1 is MDHEN and CDR2 SYDVKM. Trimming left V 6 bases short and J 6 bases short, with 22 bases between. The CDR3 sequence: CASRILRGRGIDTQYF. CDR3 sequence (DNA): TGTGCCAGCAGAATACTTAGGGGCCGTGGTATCGATACGCAGTATTTT.

This chain links TRBV5-1 with TRBJ1-2; 7 positions match TRBD1. Unmatched junction bases numbered 7, after V lost 7 bases and J lost 1 base. The CDR3 runs 14 residues. CDR1 is SGHRS and CDR2 is YFSETQ in the germline V gene. CDR3 DNA sequence: TGCGCCAGCGGCCGGGACAGCCTTAACTATGGCTACACCTTC. Translated, it gives CASGRDSLNYGYTF.

The genes are TRBV9 and TRBJ1-3; 8 bases are a match to TRBD1. This CDR3 has 17 amino acids. CDR1 SGDLS and CDR2 YYNGEE come from the germline V gene. V was pared by 1 base and J by 4 bases, with 10 bases of the junction left unmatched. The CDR3 spells CASSVSGQGLTGNTIYF. The CDR3, as DNA: TGTGCCAGCAGCGTAAGCGGACAGGGCTTAACCGGAAACACCATATATTTT.

The chain has TRBV28 and TRBJ1-5; the D is unclear. Trimming shortened V by 6 bases and J by 2 bases, and 11 bases separated the two germline ends. The germline V gene encodes CDR1 MDHEN and CDR2 SYDVKM. CDR3 length equals 14 residues. For the CDR3, the DNA is TGTGCCAGCAGCTTCGAGGTGGGCAATCAGCCCCAGCATTTT. This sequence encodes CASSFEVGNQPQHF.

Turning to this clone: At the DNA level, this CDR3 is encoded by other sequences in the same sample as well. This chain's CDR3 is CASSLVGLAGDEQFF. CDR3 nucleotides: TGTGCCAGCAGCCTAGTGGGACTAGCGGGAGATGAGCAGTTCTTC. V is TRBV11-2 and J is TRBJ2-1; 14 bases are a match to TRBD2. There are 15 residues in the CDR3. The V gene's germline CDR1 is SGHAT and CDR2 FQNNGV. V trimming: 5 bases; J trimming: 8 bases; junction bases outside the gene matches: 5.

J is TRBJ1-2 and V is TRBV18; 7 bases line up with TRBD1. The trim removed 1 base at V and 6 bases at J, leaving 5 bases unmatched. The germline CDR1 and CDR2 sequences are KGHSH and LQKENI. The CDR3 covers 14 residues. The DNA for the CDR3 is TGTGCCAGCTCACCACAATCACAGGGGAATGGCTACACCTTC. Amino acid sequence: CASSPQSQGNGYTF. The variable domain in full, completed from reference TRBV18 and TRBJ1-2, reads NAGVMQNPRHLVRRRGQEARLRCSPMKGHSHVYWYRQLPEEGLKFMVYLQKENIIDESGMPKERFSAEFPKEGPSILRIQQVVRGDSAAYFCASSPQSQGNGYTFGSGTRLTVV.

This clone was seen just once. The chain couples TRBV7-6 to TRBJ2-1; possibly TRBD2 for D (5 bases). The V gene's germline CDR1 is SGHVS and CDR2 FNYEAQ. Trimming took off 1 base at V and 4 bases at J, with 8 bases between the two ends. This CDR3 has 14 residues. CDR3 region: CASSLVGGYNEQFF. The CDR3 DNA is TGTGCCAGCAGCTTAGTAGGAGGATACAATGAGCAGTTCTTC.

The chain uses TRBV28 and TRBJ1-5; a possible D gene is TRBD1 (6 bases). The CDR3 has 15 amino acids. V lost 6 bases and J lost 2, with 14 bases in between. The V gene's germline CDR1 is MDHEN and CDR2 SYDVKM. CDR3 sequence: CASSGTGMGNQPQHF. CDR3 DNA: TGTGCCAGCAGCGGTACAGGGATGGGCAATCAGCCCCAGCATTTT.

The chain recombines TRBV27 with TRBJ2-7; TRBD2 is a possible D gene (5 bases). Trimming shortened V by 6 bases and J by 2 bases, and 17 bases separated the two germline ends. The CDR3 loop spans 15 amino acids. Germline V lookup: CDR1 MNHEY, CDR2 SMNVEV (reference sequence). This CDR3 reads CASSSMIAYTYEQYF. The CDR3 region has the DNA TGTGCCAGCAGCTCTATGATAGCGTACACCTACGAGCAGTACTTC.

V gene TRBV5-5 combines with J gene TRBJ1-2; 8 bases map to TRBD1. This CDR3 comprises 14 residues. V gave up 2 bases and J gave up 6 bases; unmatched junction bases: 6. The germline CDR1 and CDR2 sequences are SGHKS and YYEKEE (reference sequence). In nucleotides, the CDR3 is TGTGCCAGCAGCTTTTGGACAGGGAATAATGGCTACACCTTC. Encoded protein: CASSFWTGNNGYTF.

V is TRBV10-3 and J is TRBJ1-1; 12 bases align to TRBD1. Per germline, CDR1 ENHRY and CDR2 SYGVKD. V lost 7 bases to trimming and J lost 2 bases; unmatched junction nucleotides: 8. The CDR3 has 16 amino acids. The CDR3 here is CAINPGQGAGNTEAFF. In DNA, the CDR3 is TGTGCCATCAACCCGGGACAGGGGGCCGGAAACACTGAAGCTTTCTTT.

The chain combines TRBV5-1 with TRBJ2-1; the match to TRBD2 covers 11 bases. The V and J ends lost 4 bases and 4 bases, in that order; junction bases with no gene match: 4. CDR1 and CDR2 from the germline V gene are SGHRS and YFSETQ. The CDR3 has 15 residues. CDR3: CASSLTSGEYNEQFF. CDR3 coding DNA: TGCGCCAGCAGCCTGACTAGCGGGGAATACAATGAGCAGTTCTTC.

This clone has a handful of counts. The chain recombines TRBV6-5 with TRBJ1-1; 9 bases fit TRBD1. J was trimmed by 3 bases and V by 6 bases; bases with no gene match: 8. CDR3 length: 15 residues. Germline assignment: CDR1 MNHEY and CDR2 SVGAGI. The CDR3 DNA follows: TGTGCCAGCAGAAAACAGGGGGCGTTGGACACTGAAGCTTTCTTT. Its translation is CASRKQGALDTEAFF.

The chain links TRBV29-1 to TRBJ2-7; D is perhaps TRBD2 (6 bases). Germline V gene data show CDR1 as SQVTM and CDR2 as ANQGSEA. Trimming removed 7 bases from V and 3 bases from J, with 13 bases in between. The CDR3 is 12 amino acids. The CDR3 region is CSGTGAGYEQYF. The CDR3 DNA reads TGCAGCGGGACGGGAGCGGGCTACGAGCAGTACTTC.

This chain uses TRBV19 with TRBJ2-5; 12 positions agree with TRBD1. This CDR3 is built from 16 residues. V lost 5 bases, J lost 5 bases, and 9 bases stayed unmatched. Germline lookup yields CDR1 LNHDA and CDR2 SQIVND (reference sequence). The chain's CDR3 is CASSSGGTGGRETQYF. CDR3 in DNA: TGTGCCAGTAGTTCCGGAGGGACAGGGGGCCGGGAGACCCAGTACTTC. Variable domain in full (rest from reference TRBV19 and TRBJ2-5): DGGITQSPKYLFRKEGQNVTLSCEQNLNHDAMYWYRQDPGQGLRLIYYSQIVNDFQKGDIAEGYSVSREKKESFPLTVTSAQKNPTAFYLCASSSGGTGGRETQYFGPGTRLLVL.

For this clone: In the same sample, other DNA sequences code for this CDR3. J is TRBJ2-1 and V is TRBV18; TRBD1 matches 7 bases. In germline, CDR1 is KGHSH, CDR2 LQKENI. V shed 6 bases and J 3 bases; nucleotides not matched to a gene: 8. The CDR3 sequence is 15 residues long. The chain's CDR3 is CASSPETGFYNEQFF. The CDR3 coding sequence is TGTGCCAGCTCGCCCGAGACAGGGTTCTACAATGAGCAGTTCTTC.

The chain joins TRBV27 to TRBJ2-4, with TRBD2 matching over 15 bases. This CDR3 is 19 amino acids long. V gave up 4 bases and J gave up 4 bases; unmatched junction bases: 11. Per the germline V gene, CDR1 is MNHEY and CDR2 is SMNVEV (reference sequence). The CDR3 loop reads CASSSRTSGRASGKNIQYF. DNA of the CDR3: TGTGCCAGCAGTTCAAGGACTAGCGGGAGGGCGAGCGGGAAAAACATTCAGTACTTC.

V usage is TRBV28 and J usage is TRBJ1-2; a weak D match, TRBD1 (5 bases). Germline-derived CDR1 and CDR2 are MDHEN and SYDVKM. This CDR3 is built from 12 residues. V was shortened by 10 bases and J by 3 bases, with 12 bases between the two germline ends. The CDR3 DNA follows: TGTGCCACCTCGACAGATTACTATGGCTACACCTTC. It encodes CATSTDYYGYTF.

V and J are TRBV6-4 and TRBJ2-1; TRBD2 agrees at 12 bases. The CDR3 is 15 amino acids. V lost 0 bases and J lost 6; bases outside the gene matches: 0. CDR1 is MRHNA, CDR2 SNTAGT, per germline. The CDR3 is CASSDSTSGSNEQFF. The CDR3 nucleotides are TGTGCCAGCAGTGACTCGACTAGCGGGAGCAATGAGCAGTTCTTC.

V gene TRBV20-1 combines with J gene TRBJ1-4; D unclear. The germline CDR1 and CDR2 sequences are DFQATT and SNEGSKA (reference sequence). V lost 6 bases and J lost 8, with 10 bases in between. The CDR3 is 11 amino acids. The CDR3 loop reads CSATPEEKLFF. The CDR3 coding sequence is TGCAGTGCCACCCCTGAGGAAAAACTGTTTTTT.

The chain links TRBV7-2 to TRBJ2-7; a weak D match, TRBD2 (5 bases). Trimming pared 4 bases from V and 4 bases from J, leaving 14 bases between. Per germline, CDR1 SGHTA and CDR2 FQGNSA. The CDR3 length is 14 residues. The CDR3 DNA sequence: TGTGCCAGCAGCTCAGAGGGCGGGCCGTACGAGCAGTACTTC. Translation: CASSSEGGPYEQYF. Using reference TRBV7-2 and TRBJ2-7 for the parts outside the CDR3, the full variable domain is GAGVSQSPSNKVTEKGKDVELRCDPISGHTALYWYRQSLGQGLEFLIYFQGNSAPDKSGLPSDRFSAERTGGSVSTLTIQRTQQEDSAVYLCASSSEGGPYEQYFGPGTRLTVT.

The chain carries TRBV29-1 and TRBJ2-1; 16 positions agree with TRBD2. V trimming: 8 bases; J trimming: 9 bases; junction bases outside the gene matches: 16. The germline CDR1 and CDR2 sequences are SQVTM and ANQGSEA. The CDR3 is 17 amino acids. The CDR3 DNA reads as TGCAGCCTGAAAAGGCCCCCGGGACTAGCGGGAGGGGGTGAGCAGTTCTTC. Its translation: CSLKRPPGLAGGGEQFF.

The V gene is TRBV28, the J gene TRBJ2-6, with D possibly matching TRBD2 (6 bases). Germline loops: CDR1 MDHEN, CDR2 SYDVKM. The CDR3 loop spans 17 amino acids. V dropped 7 bases and J dropped 3 bases, with 19 bases sitting between them. The CDR3 nucleotides are TGTGCCAGCAAGGGAGGAGGGGATGGCTTTGGGGCCAACGTCCTGACTTTC. It is translated as CASKGGGDGFGANVLTF. Supplemented by reference TRBV28 and TRBJ2-6, the full variable domain reads DVKVTQSSRYLVKRTGEKVFLECVQDMDHENMFWYRQDPGLGLRLIYFSYDVKMKEKGDIPEGYSVSREKKERFSLILESASTNQTSMYLCASKGGGDGFGANVLTFGAGSRLTVL.

This clone occurred once. This chain links TRBV29-1 with TRBJ1-1; D not resolved. CDR3 length equals 11 residues. The V end lost 4 bases, the J end lost 0 bases, and 3 bases lay between the germline ends. In germline, CDR1 is SQVTM, CDR2 ANQGSEA. The CDR3 DNA sequence: TGCAGCGTTGTTATGAACACTGAAGCTTTCTTT. Protein sequence: CSVVMNTEAFF.